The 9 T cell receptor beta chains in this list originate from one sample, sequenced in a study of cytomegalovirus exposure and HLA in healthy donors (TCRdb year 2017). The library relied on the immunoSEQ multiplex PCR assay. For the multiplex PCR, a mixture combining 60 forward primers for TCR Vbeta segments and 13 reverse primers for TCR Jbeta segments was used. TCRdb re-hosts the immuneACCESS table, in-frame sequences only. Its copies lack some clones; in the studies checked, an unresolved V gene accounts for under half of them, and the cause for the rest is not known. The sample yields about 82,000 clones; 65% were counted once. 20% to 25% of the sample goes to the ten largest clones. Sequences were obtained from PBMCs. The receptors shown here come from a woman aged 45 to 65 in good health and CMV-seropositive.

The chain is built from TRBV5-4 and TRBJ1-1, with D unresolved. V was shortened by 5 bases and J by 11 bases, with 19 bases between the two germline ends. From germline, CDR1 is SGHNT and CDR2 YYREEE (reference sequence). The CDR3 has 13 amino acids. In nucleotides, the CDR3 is TGTGCCAGCAGTCCTGCAGGCGCCACGGTGGCTTTCTTT. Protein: CASSPAGATVAFF. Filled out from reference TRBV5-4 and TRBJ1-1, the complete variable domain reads ETGVTQSPTHLIKTRGQQVTLRCSSQSGHNTVSWYQQALGQGPQFIFQYYREEENGRGNFPPRFSGLQFPNYSSELNVNALELDDSALYLCASSPAGATVAFFGQGTRLTVV.

The CDR3 sequence: CASLPSGSAETQYF. CDR3 bases: TGTGCCAGCCTTCCATCGGGGAGCGCGGAGACCCAGTACTTC. J is TRBJ2-5 and V is TRBV2; a weak D match, TRBD2 (5 bases). The germline CDR1 and CDR2 sequences are SNHLY and FYNNEI. CDR3 size: 14 residues. V was shortened by 8 bases and J by 5 bases, with 18 bases between the two germline ends. The full variable domain, rest sourced from reference TRBV2 and TRBJ2-5, is EPEVTQTPSHQVTQMGQEVILRCVPISNHLYFYWYRQILGQKVEFLVSFYNNEISEKSEIFDDQFSVERPDGSNFTLKIRSTKLEDSAMYFCASLPSGSAETQYFGPGTRLLVL.

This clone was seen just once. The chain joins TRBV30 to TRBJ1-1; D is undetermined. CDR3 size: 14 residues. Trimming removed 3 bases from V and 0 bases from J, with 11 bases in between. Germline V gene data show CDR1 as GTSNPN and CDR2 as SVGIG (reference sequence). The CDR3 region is CAWRSRTVNTEAFF. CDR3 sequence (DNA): TGTGCCTGGAGGAGTAGGACTGTGAACACTGAAGCTTTCTTT.

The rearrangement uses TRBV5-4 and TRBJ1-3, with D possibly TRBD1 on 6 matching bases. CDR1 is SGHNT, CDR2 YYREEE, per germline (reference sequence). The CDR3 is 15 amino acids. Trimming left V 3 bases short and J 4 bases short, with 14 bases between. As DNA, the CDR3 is TGTGCCAGCAGCTCCGCAACAGGGTCAGGAAACACCATATATTTT. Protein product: CASSSATGSGNTIYF.

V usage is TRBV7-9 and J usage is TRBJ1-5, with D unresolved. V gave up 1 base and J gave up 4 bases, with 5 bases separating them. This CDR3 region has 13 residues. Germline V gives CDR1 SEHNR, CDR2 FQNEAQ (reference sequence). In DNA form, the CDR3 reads TGTGCCAGCAGCTTAGAACTTAATCAGCCCCAGCATTTT. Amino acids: CASSLELNQPQHF.

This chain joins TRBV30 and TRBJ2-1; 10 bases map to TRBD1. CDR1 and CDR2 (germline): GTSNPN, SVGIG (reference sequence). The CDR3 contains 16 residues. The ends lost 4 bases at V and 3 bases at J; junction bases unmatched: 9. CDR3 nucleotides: TGTGCCTGGACCAACCTAGGACAGGGGGTCTACAATGAGCAGTTCTTC. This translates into CAWTNLGQGVYNEQFF.

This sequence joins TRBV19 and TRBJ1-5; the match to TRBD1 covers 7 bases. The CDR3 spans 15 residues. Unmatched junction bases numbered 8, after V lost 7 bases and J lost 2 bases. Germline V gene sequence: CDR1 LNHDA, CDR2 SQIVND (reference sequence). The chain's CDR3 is CASIDRDLGNQPQHF. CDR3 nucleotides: TGTGCCAGTATCGACAGGGATCTTGGCAATCAGCCCCAGCATTTT.

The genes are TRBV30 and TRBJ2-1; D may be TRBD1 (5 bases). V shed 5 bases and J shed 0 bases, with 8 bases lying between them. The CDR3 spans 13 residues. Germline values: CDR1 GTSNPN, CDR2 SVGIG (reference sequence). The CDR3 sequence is CAWDRSSYNEQFF. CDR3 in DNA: TGTGCCTGGGACAGATCCTCCTACAATGAGCAGTTCTTC.

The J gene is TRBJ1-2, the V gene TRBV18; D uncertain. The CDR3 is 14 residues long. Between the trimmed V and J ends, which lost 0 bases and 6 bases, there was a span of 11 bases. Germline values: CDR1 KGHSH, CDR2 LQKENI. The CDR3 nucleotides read TGTGCCAGCTCACCACCGGGCACTTCGAATGGCTACACCTTC. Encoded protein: CASSPPGTSNGYTF.